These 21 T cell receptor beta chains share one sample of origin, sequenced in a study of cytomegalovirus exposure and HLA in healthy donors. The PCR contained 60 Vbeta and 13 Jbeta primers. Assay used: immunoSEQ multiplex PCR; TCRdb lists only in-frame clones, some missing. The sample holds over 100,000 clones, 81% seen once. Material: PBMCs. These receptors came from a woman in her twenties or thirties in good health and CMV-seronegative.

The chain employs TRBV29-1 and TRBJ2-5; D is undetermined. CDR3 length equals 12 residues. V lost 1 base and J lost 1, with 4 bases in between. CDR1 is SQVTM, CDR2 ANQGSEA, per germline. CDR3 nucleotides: TGCAGCGTTGAAGCTTCCCAAGAGACCCAGTACTTC. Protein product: CSVEASQETQYF.

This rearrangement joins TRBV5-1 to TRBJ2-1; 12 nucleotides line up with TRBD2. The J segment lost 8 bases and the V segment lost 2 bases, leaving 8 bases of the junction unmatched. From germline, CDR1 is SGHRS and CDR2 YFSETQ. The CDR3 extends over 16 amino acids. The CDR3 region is CASSFSTSGSWDEQFF. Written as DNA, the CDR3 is TGCGCCAGCAGCTTCTCGACTAGCGGGAGCTGGGATGAGCAGTTCTTC.

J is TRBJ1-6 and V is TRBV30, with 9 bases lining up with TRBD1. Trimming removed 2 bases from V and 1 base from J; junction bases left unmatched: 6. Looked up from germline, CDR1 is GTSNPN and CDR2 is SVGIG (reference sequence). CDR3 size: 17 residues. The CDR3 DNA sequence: TGTGCCTGGAGTACAGGACAGGGGACTTCCTATAATTCACCCCTCCACTTT. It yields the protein CAWSTGQGTSYNSPLHF. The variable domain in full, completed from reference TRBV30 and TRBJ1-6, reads SQTIHQWPATLVQPVGSPLSLECTVEGTSNPNLYWYRQAAGRGLQLLFYSVGIGQISSEVPQNLSASRPQDRQFILSSKKLLLSDSGFYLCAWSTGQGTSYNSPLHFGNGTRLTVT.

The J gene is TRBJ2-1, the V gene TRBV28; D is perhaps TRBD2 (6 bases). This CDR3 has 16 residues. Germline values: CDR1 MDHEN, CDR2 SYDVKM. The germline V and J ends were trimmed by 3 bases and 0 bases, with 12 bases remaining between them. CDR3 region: CASSFPSASSYNEQFF. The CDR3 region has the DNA TGTGCCAGCAGTTTTCCTAGCGCGAGCTCCTACAATGAGCAGTTCTTC.

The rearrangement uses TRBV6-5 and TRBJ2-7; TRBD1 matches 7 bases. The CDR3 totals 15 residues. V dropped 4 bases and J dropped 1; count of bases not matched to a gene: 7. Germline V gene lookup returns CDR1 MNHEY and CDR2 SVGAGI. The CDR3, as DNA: TGTGCCAGCAGTTCGCTAGGGACAGTTTCCTACGAGCAGTACTTC. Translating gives CASSSLGTVSYEQYF.

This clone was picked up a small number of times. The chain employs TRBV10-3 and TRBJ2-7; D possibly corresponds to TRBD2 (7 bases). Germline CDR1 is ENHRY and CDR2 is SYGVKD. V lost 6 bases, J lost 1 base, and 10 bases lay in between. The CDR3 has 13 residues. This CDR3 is CAIRGGGSYEQYF. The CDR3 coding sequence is TGTGCCATCAGAGGGGGGGGGTCCTACGAGCAGTACTTC.

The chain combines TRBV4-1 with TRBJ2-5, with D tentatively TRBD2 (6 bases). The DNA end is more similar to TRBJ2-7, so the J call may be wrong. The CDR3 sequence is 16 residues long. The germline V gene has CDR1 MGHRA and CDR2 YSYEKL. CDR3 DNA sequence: TGCGCCAGCAGCCAAGGGGCCGGGACTGACACCTACGAGCAGTACTTC. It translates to CASSQGAGTDTYEQYF.

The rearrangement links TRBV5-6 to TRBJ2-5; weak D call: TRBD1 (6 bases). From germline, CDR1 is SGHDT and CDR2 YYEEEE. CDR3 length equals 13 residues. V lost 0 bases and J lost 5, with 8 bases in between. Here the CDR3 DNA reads TGTGCCAGCAGCTTGGCAGGGGTTGAGACCCAGTACTTC. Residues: CASSLAGVETQYF.

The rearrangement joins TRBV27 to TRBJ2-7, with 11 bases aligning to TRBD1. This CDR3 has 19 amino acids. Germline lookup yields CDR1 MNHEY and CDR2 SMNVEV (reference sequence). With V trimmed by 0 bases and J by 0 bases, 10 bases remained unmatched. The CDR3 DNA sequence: TGTGCCAGCAGTTTATCCCCTTGGACAGGGGGCCAGAGCTCCTACGAGCAGTACTTC. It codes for CASSLSPWTGGQSSYEQYF.

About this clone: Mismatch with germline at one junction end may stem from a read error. The CDR3: CASSLFLAGGPYNEQFF. In nucleotides, the CDR3 is TGTGCTAGCAGCTTATTCCTAGCGGGAGGACCTTACAATGAGCAGTTCTTC. The chain couples TRBV7-7 to TRBJ2-1; TRBD2 matches 11 bases. CDR1 is SSHAT and CDR2 is FNYEAQ in the germline V gene (reference sequence). This CDR3 is built from 17 residues.

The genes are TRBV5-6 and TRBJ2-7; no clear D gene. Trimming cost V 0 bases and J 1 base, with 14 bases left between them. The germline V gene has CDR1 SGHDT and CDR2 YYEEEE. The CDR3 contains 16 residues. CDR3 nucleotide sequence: TGTGCCAGCAGCTTGGCTTTCCGGGTGAAGTCCTACGAGCAGTACTTC. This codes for CASSLAFRVKSYEQYF.

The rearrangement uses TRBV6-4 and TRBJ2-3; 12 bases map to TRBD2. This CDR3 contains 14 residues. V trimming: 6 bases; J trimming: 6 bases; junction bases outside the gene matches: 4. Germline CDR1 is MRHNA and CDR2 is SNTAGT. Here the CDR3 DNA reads TGTGCCAGCAGGCAGACTAGCGGGAGTGATACGCAGTATTTT. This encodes CASRQTSGSDTQYF.

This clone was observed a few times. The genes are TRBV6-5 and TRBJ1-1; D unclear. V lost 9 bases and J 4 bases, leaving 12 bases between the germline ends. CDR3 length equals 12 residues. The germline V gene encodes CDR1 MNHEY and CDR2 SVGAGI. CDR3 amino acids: CASYPTGTEAFF. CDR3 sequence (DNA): TGTGCCAGTTACCCGACGGGCACTGAAGCTTTCTTT.

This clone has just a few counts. Here the CDR3 DNA reads TGCGCCAGCAGTGATCTGGAAGGGGGACCGGCGACTTTCTTT. It is translated as CASSDLEGGPATFF. The gene calls are TRBV10-1 and TRBJ1-1, with D possibly matching TRBD1 (6 bases). Trimming took off 3 bases at V and 12 bases at J, with 20 bases between the two ends. CDR1 WNHNN and CDR2 SYGVQD come from the germline V gene (reference sequence). CDR3 size: 14 residues.

The CDR3 here is CASSTGTTNEKLFF. CDR3 nucleotides: TGTGCCAGTAGTACCGGTACAACTAATGAAAAACTGTTTTTT. J is TRBJ1-4 and V is TRBV19; D unresolved. The CDR3 sequence is 14 residues long. The V end lost 4 bases, the J end lost 0 bases, and 6 bases lay between the germline ends. The germline V gene encodes CDR1 LNHDA and CDR2 SQIVND (reference sequence).

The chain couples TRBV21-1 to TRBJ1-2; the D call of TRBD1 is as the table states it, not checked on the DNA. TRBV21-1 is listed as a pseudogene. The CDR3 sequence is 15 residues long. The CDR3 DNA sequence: TGTGCCAGCAGCAGACCCCGGACAGCCTCCTATGGCTACACCTTC. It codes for CASSRPRTASYGYTF.

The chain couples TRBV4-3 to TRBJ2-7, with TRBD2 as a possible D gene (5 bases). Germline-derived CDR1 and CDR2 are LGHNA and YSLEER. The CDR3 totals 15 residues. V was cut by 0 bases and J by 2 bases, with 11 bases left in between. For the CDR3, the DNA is TGCGCCAGCAGCCAAGATTCGAGCGGCGCCTACGAGCAGTACTTC. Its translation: CASSQDSSGAYEQYF.

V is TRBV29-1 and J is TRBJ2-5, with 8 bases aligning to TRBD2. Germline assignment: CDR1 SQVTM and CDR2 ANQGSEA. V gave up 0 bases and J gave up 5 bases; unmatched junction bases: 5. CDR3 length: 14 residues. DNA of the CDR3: TGCAGCGTTGAAGACCGGGGGGGCTTTGAGACCCAGTACTTC. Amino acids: CSVEDRGGFETQYF. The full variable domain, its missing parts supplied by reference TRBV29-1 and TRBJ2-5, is SAVISQKPSRDICQRGTSLTIQCQVDSQVTMMFWYRQQPGQSLTLIATANQGSEATYESGFVIDKFPISRPNLTFSTLTVSNMSPEDSSIYLCSVEDRGGFETQYFGPGTRLLVL.

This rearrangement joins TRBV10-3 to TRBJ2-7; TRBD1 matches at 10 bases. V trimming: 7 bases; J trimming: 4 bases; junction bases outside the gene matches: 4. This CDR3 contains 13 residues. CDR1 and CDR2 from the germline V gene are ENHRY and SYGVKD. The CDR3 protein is CAITWGQGYEQYF. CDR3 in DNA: TGTGCCATCACCTGGGGACAGGGGTACGAGCAGTACTTC.

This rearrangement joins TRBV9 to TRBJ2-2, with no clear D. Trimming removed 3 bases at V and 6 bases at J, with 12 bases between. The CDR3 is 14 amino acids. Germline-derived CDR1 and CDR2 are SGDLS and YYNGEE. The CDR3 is CASSARSSAGELFF. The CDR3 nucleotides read TGTGCCAGCAGCGCCCGGAGTTCGGCCGGGGAGCTGTTTTTT.

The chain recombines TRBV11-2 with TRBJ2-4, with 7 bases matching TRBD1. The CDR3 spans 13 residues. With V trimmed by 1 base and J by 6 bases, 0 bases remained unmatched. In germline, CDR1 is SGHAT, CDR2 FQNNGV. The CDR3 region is CASSLAGGNIQYF. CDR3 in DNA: TGTGCCAGCAGCTTAGCAGGGGGAAACATTCAGTACTTC.